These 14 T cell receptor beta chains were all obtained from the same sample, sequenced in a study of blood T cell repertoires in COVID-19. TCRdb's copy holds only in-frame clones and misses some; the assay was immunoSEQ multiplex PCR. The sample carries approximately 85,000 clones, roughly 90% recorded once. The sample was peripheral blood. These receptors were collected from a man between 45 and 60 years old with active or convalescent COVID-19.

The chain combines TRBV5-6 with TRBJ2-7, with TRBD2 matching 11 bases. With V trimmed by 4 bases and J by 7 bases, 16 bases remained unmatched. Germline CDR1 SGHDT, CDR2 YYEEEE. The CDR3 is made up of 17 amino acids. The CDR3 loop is CASSPIRLAGKVREQYF. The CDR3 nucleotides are TGTGCCAGCAGCCCTATTAGACTAGCGGGGAAGGTTAGGGAGCAGTACTTC. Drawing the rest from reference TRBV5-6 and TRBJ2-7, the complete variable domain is DAGVTQSPTHLIKTRGQQVTLRCSPKSGHDTVSWYQQALGQGPQFIFQYYEEEERQRGNFPDRFSGHQFPNYSSELNVNALLLGDSALYLCASSPIRLAGKVREQYFGPGTRLTVT.

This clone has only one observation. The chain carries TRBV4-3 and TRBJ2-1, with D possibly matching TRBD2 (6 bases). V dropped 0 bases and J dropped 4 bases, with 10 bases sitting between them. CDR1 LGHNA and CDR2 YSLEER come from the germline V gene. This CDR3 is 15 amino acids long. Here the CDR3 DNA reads TGCGCCAGCAGCCAAGAACTAGCACGGTACAATGAGCAGTTCTTC. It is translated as CASSQELARYNEQFF.

CDR3 DNA sequence: TGTGCCAGTAGTGAGGGACAGGGTACCTATGGCTACACCTTC. Its protein is CASSEGQGTYGYTF. The chain uses TRBV19 and TRBJ1-2; 9 positions match TRBD1. Germline CDR1 reads LNHDA; CDR2 reads SQIVND (reference sequence). The CDR3 sequence is 14 residues long. Trimming cost V 5 bases and J 4 bases; bases outside gene matches: 5.

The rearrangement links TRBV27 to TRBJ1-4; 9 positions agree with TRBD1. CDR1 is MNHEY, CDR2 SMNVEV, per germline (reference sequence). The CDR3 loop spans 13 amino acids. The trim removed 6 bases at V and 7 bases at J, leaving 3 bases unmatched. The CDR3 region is CASRRTGVEKLFF. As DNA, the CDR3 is TGTGCCAGCAGGAGGACAGGGGTTGAAAAACTGTTTTTT. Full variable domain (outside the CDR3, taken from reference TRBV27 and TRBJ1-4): EAQVTQNPRYLITVTGKKLTVTCSQNMNHEYMSWYRQDPGLGLRQIYYSMNVEVTDKGDVPEGYKVSRKEKRNFPLILESPSPNQTSLYFCASRRTGVEKLFFGSGTQLSVL.

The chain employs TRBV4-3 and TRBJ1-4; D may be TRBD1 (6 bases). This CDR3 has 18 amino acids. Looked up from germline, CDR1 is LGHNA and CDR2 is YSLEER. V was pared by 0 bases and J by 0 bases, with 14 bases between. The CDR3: CASSQEGQPIATNEKLFF. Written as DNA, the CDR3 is TGCGCCAGCAGCCAAGAAGGACAGCCGATTGCAACTAATGAAAAACTGTTTTTT.

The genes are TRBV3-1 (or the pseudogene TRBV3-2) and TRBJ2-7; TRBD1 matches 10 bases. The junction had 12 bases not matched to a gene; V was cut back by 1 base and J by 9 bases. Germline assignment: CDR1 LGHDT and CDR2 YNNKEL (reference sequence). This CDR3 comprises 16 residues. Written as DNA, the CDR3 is TGTGCCAGCAGCCAAGGTACGACAGGGGGCTTTTCCGTGCAGTACTTC. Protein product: CASSQGTTGGFSVQYF.

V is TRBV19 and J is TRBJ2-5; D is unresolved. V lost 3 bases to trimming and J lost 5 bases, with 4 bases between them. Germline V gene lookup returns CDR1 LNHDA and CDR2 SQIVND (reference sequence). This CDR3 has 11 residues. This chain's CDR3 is CASSMRETQYF. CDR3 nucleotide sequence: TGTGCCAGTAGTATGCGGGAGACCCAGTACTTC.

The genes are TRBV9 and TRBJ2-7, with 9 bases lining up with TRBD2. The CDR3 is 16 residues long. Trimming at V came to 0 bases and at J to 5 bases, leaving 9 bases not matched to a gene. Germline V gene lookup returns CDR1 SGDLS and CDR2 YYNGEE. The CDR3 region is CASSVEAGGPLNEQYF. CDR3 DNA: TGTGCCAGCAGCGTAGAGGCGGGAGGGCCATTAAACGAGCAGTACTTC.

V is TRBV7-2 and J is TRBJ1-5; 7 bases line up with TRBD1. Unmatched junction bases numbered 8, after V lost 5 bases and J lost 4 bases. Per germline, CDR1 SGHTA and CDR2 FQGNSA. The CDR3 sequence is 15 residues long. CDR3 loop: CASSARGGRNQPQHF. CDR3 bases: TGTGCCAGCAGCGCGCGAGGGGGCAGAAATCAGCCCCAGCATTTT.

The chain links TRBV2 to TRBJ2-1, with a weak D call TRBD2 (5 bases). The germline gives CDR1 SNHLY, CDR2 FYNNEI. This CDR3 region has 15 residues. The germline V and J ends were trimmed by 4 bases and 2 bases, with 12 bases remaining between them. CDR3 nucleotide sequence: TGTGCCAGCAGTGCGGGGATTGAGACCTACAATGAGCAGTTCTTC. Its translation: CASSAGIETYNEQFF. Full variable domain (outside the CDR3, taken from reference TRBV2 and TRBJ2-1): EPEVTQTPSHQVTQMGQEVILRCVPISNHLYFYWYRQILGQKVEFLVSFYNNEISEKSEIFDDQFSVERPDGSNFTLKIRSTKLEDSAMYFCASSAGIETYNEQFFGPGTRLTVL.

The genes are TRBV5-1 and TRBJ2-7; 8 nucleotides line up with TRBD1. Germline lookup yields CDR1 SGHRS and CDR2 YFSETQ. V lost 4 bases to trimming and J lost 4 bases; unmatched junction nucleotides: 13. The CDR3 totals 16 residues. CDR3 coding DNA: TGCGCCAGCAGCACCTCCAGGGGGCTTTCGGAATACGAGCAGTACTTC. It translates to CASSTSRGLSEYEQYF.

CDR3 bases: TGTGCCAGTAGTCTACCAGGGGGCGGGCAGCCCCAGCATTTT. It codes for CASSLPGGGQPQHF. The rearrangement uses TRBV19 and TRBJ1-5, with 8 bases identical to TRBD1. From germline, CDR1 is LNHDA and CDR2 SQIVND (reference sequence). V gave up 5 bases and J gave up 7 bases; unmatched junction bases: 7. The CDR3 contains 14 residues.

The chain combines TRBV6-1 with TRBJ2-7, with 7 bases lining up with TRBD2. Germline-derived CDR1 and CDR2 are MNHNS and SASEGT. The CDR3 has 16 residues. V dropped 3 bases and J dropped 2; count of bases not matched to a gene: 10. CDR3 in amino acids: CASSELRGSPPYEQYF. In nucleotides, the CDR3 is TGTGCCAGCAGTGAGCTGCGCGGGAGCCCCCCCTACGAGCAGTACTTC.

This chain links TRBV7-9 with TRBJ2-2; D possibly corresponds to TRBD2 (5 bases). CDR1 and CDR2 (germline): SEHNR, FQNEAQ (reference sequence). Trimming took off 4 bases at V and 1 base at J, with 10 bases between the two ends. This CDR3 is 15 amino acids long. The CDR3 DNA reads TGTGCCAGCAGCTCCTCCGGGGTGAACACCGGGGAGCTGTTTTTT. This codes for CASSSSGVNTGELFF.